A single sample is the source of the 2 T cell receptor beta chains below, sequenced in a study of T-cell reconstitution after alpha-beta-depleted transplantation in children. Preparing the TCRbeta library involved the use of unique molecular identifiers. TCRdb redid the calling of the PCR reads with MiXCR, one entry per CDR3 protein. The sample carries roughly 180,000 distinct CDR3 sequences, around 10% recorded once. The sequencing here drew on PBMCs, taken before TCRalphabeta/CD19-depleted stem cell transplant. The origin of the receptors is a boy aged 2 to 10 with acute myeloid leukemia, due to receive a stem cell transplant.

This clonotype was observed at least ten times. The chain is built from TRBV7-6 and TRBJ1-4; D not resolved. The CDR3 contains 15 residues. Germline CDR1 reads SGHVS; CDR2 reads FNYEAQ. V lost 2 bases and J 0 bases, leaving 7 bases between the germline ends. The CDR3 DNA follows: TGTGCCAGCAGCTTAATCGGTGCAACTAATGAAAAACTGTTTTTT. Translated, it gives CASSLIGATNEKLFF.

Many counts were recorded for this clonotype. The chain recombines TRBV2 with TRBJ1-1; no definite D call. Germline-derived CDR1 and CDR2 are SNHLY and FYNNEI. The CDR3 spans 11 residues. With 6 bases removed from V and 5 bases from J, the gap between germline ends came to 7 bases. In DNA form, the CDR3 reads TGTGCCAGCAGCCGGTGGACTGAAGCTTTCTTT. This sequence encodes CASSRWTEAFF.